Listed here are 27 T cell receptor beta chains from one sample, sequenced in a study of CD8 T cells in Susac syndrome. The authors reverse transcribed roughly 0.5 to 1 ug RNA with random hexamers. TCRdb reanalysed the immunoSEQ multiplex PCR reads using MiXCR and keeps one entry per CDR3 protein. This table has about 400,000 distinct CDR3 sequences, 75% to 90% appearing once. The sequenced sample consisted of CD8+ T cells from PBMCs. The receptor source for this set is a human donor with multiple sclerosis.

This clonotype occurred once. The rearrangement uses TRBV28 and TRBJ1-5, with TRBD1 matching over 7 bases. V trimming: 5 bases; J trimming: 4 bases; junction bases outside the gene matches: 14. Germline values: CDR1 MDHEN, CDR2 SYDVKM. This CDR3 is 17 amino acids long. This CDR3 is CASSEVGTALFNQPQHF. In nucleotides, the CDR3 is TGTGCCAGCAGTGAAGTCGGGACAGCACTTTTTAATCAGCCCCAGCATTTT. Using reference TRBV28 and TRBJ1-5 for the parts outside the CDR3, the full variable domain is DVKVTQSSRYLVKRTGEKVFLECVQDMDHENMFWYRQDPGLGLRLIYFSYDVKMKEKGDIPEGYSVSREKKERFSLILESASTNQTSMYLCASSEVGTALFNQPQHFGDGTRLSIL.

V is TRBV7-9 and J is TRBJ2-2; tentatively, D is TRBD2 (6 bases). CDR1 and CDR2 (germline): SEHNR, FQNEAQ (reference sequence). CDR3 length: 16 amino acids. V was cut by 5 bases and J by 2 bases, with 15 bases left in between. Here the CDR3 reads CASSGSSGGNTGELFF. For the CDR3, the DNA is TGTGCCAGCAGCGGTAGTAGCGGAGGCAACACCGGGGAGCTGTTTTTT.

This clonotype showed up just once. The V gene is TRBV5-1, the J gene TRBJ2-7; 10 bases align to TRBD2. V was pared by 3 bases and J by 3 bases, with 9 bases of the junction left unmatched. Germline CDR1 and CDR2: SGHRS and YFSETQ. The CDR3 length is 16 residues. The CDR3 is CASSYLGLAENYEQYF. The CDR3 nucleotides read TGCGCCAGCAGCTACCTAGGACTAGCGGAAAACTACGAGCAGTACTTC.

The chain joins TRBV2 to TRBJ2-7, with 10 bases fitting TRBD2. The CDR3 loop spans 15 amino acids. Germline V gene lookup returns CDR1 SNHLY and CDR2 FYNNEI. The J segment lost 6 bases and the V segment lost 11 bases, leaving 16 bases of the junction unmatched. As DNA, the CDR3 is TGTGCCGCTCTTACGGGACTAGCGTTAGTCGGCGAGCAGTACTTC. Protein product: CAALTGLALVGEQYF.

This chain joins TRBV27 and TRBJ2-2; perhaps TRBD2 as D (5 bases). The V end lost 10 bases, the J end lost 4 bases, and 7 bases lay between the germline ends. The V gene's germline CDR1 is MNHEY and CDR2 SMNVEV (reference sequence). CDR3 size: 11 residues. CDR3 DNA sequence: TGTGCCACCGCGGGCACCGGGGAGCTGTTTTTT. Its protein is CATAGTGELFF.

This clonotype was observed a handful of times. CDR3 amino acids: CASRTGQEVGEQYF. Here the CDR3 DNA reads TGTGCCAGCAGGACAGGACAGGAGGTGGGAGAGCAGTACTTC. The chain couples TRBV6-1 to TRBJ2-7, with 7 bases that match TRBD1. The CDR3 totals 14 residues. The junction had 12 bases not matched to a gene; V was cut back by 6 bases and J by 7 bases. CDR1 is MNHNS and CDR2 is SASEGT in the germline V gene.

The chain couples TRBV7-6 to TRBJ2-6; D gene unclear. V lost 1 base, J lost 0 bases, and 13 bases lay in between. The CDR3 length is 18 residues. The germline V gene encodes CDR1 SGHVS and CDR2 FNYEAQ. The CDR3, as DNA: TGTGCCAGCAGCTTAGGGGTAGGCAGCTCCTCTGGGGCCAACGTCCTGACTTTC. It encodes CASSLGVGSSSGANVLTF. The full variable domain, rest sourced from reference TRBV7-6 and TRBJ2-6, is GAGVSQSPRYKVTKRGQDVALRCDPISGHVSLYWYRQALGQGPEFLTYFNYEAQQDKSGLPNDRFSAERPEGSISTLTIQRTEQRDSAMYRCASSLGVGSSSGANVLTFGAGSRLTVL.

CDR3 sequence (DNA): TGTGCCAGCAGTACCCCGGGACAGGGAAAGACTGGGGCCAACGTCCTGACTTTC. The encoded protein is CASSTPGQGKTGANVLTF. This chain joins TRBV6-1 and TRBJ2-6; 9 bases line up with TRBD1. The J segment lost 2 bases and the V segment lost 5 bases, leaving 10 bases of the junction unmatched. CDR3 length: 18 residues. Germline V gives CDR1 MNHNS, CDR2 SASEGT.

This CDR3 is CASLGGREANTGELFF. The CDR3 DNA follows: TGTGCCAGCTTGGGTGGGAGAGAGGCGAACACCGGGGAGCTGTTTTTT. The genes are TRBV2 and TRBJ2-2; TRBD2 is a possible D gene (5 bases). This CDR3 spans 16 amino acids. V lost 8 bases, J lost 0 bases, and 16 bases lay in between. Germline V lookup: CDR1 SNHLY, CDR2 FYNNEI.

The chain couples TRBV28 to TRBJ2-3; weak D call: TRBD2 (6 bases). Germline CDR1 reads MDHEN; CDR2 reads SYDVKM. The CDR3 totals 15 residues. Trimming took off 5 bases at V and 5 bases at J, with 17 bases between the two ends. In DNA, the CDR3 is TGTGCCAGCAGTATCCCGGGACTGGCAGGAGATACGCAGTATTTT. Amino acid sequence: CASSIPGLAGDTQYF. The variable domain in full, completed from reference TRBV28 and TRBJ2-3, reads DVKVTQSSRYLVKRTGEKVFLECVQDMDHENMFWYRQDPGLGLRLIYFSYDVKMKEKGDIPEGYSVSREKKERFSLILESASTNQTSMYLCASSIPGLAGDTQYFGPGTRLTVL.

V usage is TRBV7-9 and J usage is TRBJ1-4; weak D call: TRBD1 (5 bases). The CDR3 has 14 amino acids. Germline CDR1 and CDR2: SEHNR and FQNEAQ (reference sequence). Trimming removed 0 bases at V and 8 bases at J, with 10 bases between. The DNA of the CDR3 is TGTGCCAGCAGCTTAGCCAGGGAGTCCGAAAAACTGTTTTTT. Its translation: CASSLARESEKLFF. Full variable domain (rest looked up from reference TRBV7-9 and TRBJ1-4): DTGVSQNPRHKITKRGQNVTFRCDPISEHNRLYWYRQTLGQGPEFLTYFQNEAQLEKSRLLSDRFSAERPKGSFSTLEIQRTEQGDSAMYLCASSLARESEKLFFGSGTQLSVL.

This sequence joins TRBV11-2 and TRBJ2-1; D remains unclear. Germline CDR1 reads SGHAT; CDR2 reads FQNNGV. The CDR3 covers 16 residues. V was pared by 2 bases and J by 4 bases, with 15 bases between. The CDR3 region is CASSLPDQNYYNEQFF. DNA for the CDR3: TGTGCCAGCAGCTTACCGGACCAAAACTATTACAATGAGCAGTTCTTC.

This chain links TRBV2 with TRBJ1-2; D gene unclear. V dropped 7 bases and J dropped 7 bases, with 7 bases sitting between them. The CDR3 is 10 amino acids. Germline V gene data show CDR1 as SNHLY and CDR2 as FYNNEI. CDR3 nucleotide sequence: TGTGCCAGCATCAGCCTTGGCTACACCTTC. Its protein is CASISLGYTF.

The CDR3 sequence: CASSWGGDGYTF. The CDR3 nucleotides read TGTGCCAGCAGCTGGGGGGGCGATGGCTACACCTTC. The chain carries TRBV6-6 and TRBJ1-2, with D perhaps matching TRBD1 (6 bases). The germline gives CDR1 MNHNY, CDR2 SVGAGI (reference sequence). V lost 6 bases, J lost 6 bases, and 11 bases lay in between. CDR3 length: 12 amino acids.

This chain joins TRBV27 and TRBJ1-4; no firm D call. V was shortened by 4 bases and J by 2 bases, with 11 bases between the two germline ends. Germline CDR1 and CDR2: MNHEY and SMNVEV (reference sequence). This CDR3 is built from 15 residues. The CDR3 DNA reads TGTGCCAGCAGTTCTGCGGCTACGACTAATGAAAAACTGTTTTTT. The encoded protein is CASSSAATTNEKLFF.

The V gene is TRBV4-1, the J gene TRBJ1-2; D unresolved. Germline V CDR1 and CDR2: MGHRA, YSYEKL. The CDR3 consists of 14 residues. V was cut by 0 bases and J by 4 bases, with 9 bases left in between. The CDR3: CASSQEPDLYGYTF. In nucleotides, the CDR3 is TGCGCCAGCAGCCAAGAGCCAGACCTCTATGGCTACACCTTC.

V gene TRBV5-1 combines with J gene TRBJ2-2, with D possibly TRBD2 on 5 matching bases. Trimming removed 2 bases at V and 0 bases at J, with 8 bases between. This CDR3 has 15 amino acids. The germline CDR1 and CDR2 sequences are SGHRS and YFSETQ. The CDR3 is CASSFKGANTGELFF. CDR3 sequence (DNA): TGCGCCAGCAGCTTTAAGGGAGCGAACACCGGGGAGCTGTTTTTT.

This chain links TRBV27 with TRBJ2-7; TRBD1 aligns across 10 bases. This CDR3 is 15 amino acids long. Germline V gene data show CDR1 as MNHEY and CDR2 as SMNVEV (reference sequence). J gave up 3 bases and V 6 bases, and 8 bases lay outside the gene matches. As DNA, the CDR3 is TGTGCCAGCAGCTTAATGGGGACAGGGGACTACGAGCAGTACTTC. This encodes CASSLMGTGDYEQYF.

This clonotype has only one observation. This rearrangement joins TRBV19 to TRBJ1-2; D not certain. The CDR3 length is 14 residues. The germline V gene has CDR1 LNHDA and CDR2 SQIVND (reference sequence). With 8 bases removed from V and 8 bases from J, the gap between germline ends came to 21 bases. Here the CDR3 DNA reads TGTGCCAGTTCATCTAAAGTGGGGATTAAGGGCTACACCTTC. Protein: CASSSKVGIKGYTF.

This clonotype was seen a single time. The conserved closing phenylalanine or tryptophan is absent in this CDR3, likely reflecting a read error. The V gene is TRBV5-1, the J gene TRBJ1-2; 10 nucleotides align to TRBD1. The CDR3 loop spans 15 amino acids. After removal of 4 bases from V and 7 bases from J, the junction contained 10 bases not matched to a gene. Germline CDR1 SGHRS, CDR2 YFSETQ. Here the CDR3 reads CASSDRQGARSGYTL. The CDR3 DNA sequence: TGCGCCAGCAGCGATAGACAGGGGGCGCGATCTGGCTACACCCTC.

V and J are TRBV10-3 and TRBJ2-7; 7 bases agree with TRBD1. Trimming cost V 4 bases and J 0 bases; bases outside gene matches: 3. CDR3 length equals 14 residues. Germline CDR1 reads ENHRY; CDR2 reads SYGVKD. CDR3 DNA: TGTGCCATCAGTGGAGGGGGCAGCTCCTACGAGCAGTACTTC. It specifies CAISGGGSSYEQYF.

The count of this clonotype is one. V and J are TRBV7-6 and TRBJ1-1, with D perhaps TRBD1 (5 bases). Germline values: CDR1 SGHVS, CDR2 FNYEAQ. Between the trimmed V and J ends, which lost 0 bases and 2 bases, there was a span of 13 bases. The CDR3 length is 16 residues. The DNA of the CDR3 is TGTGCCAGCAGCTTAGCCTTGGGGCCAGGTAACACTGAAGCTTTCTTT. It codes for CASSLALGPGNTEAFF.

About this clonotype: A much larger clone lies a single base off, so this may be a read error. The CDR3 DNA is TGTGCCAGCAGGTTTGGGAACACTGAAGCTTTCTTT. This sequence encodes CASRFGNTEAFF. The chain has TRBV14 and TRBJ1-1; no firm D call. CDR3 length: 12 residues. The ends were cut back, 6 bases at V and 1 base at J, with 6 bases in the middle. Germline V lookup: CDR1 SGHDN, CDR2 FVKESK.

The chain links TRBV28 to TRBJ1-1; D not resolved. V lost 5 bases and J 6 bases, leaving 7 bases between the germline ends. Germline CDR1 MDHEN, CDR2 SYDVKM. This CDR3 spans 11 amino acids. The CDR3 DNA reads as TGTGCCAGCAGTCGGGTGTCTGAAGCTTTCTTT. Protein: CASSRVSEAFF.

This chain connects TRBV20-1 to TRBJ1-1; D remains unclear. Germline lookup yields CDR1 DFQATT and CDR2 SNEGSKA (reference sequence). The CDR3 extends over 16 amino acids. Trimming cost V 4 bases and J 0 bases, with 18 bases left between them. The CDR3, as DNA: TGCAGTGCTACTCAAACCCCGATATTCATGAACACTGAAGCTTTCTTT. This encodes CSATQTPIFMNTEAFF.

Here the CDR3 DNA reads TGTGCCAGCAGTTTTGGACTAGCGGTCTACGAGCAGTACTTC. Its protein product is CASSFGLAVYEQYF. V usage is TRBV7-2 and J usage is TRBJ2-7; TRBD2 agrees at 10 bases. The ends lost 6 bases at V and 3 bases at J; junction bases unmatched: 5. The CDR3 has 14 amino acids. CDR1 is SGHTA and CDR2 is FQGNSA in the germline V gene.

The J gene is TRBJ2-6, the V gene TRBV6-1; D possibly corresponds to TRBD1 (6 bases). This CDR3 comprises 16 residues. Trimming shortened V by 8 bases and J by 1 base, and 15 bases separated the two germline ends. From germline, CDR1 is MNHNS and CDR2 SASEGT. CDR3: CASLNPTGSGANVLTF. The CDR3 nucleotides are TGTGCCAGCCTCAACCCAACAGGGTCTGGGGCCAACGTCCTGACTTTC.